What follows describes a single TCR beta chain. What antigen it recognizes has not been identified. Base quality data are lacking; no much larger clone is found one base away. Naive CD8 T cell libraries were made from around 18,000 to 910,000 sorted cells using 10%, 30% or 50% of purified RNA. Naive CD8 T cells, defined as CD8+CD4-CCR7+CD45RA+, were FACS-sorted into RLT Plus buffer on a BD FACSAria II. Detection sensitivity was tested by spiking Jurkat RNA equal to some 10 TCR copies' worth into samples containing roughly 17,000-1,000,000 naive CD8 T cells. CD8 T cells were enriched using RosetteSep CD8+ T Cell Enrichment Cocktail and Ficoll-Paque, and the enriched cells then underwent ACK red cell lysis. This specimen comes from a study of molecular identifiers for immune sequencing clone quantification (dated by TCRdb to the late 2010s). Looking at the study overall: In a replicate experiment, RNA from about 21,000 or 97,000 naive CD8 T cells was split into five aliquots, four of which were sequenced. CD8 T cells were used in a methods study to benchmark molecular-identifier clustering-based TCR repertoire sequencing (MIDCIRS) and TCR RNA copy counting. General conclusions and limits of the study: When barcode sub-clustering was left out, chimeric consensus sequences inflated TCR diversity, with chimeras reaching as high as 47%. The sizes of highly expanded clones could end up underestimated when identical TCR molecules share a barcode. In CMV-specific effector cells, clones with more than 20 RNA copies contained over 97% of molecules, whereas in naive cells such clones contained under 1% of molecules. Modeling gave about 3.3 recovered TCR RNA copies per cell versus approximately 11 by digital PCR, implying roughly 30% capture efficiency. The naive libraries included spiked-in Jurkat TCR RNA (fewer than eleven copies' worth), and this Jurkat TCR RNA is not part of the donor repertoire. Spiked-in Jurkat TCR RNA equivalent to a single cell was reported to be detectable even among 850,000 to 1,000,000 naive CD8 T cells.

At the junction V is shortened by 5 bases and J by 4 bases, with 12 bases in between. CDR1 and CDR2 (LNHDA, SQIVND) derive from the germline V gene (reference sequence). The CDR3 holds 13 amino acids from the cysteine to the phenylalanine. Left in the record is the CDR3 DNA by itself, 39 bases read in frame from the first base. Library preparation was by PCR. TCRdb lists the instrument as NextSeq 500. Bulk TCR libraries were generated as previously described, with the TCR primers listed in Table S5 used. Total RNA was purified with the Qiagen AllPrep DNA/RNA kit. Before analysis, reads from multiple sequencing runs of the same library were pooled. The study's processing was this. Reads were retained only if their TCR constant sequence matched exactly, and those retained reads were trimmed to 150 nt and grouped according to their 12-nt molecular barcodes. Within each barcode group, reads were sub-clustered at a 15% Levenshtein threshold, and quality-weighted consensus sequences were built per RNA molecule. Non-functional sequences were excluded, and lower-count sequences lying one edit away from another sequence were also excluded. Based on a fit of two negative binomial distributions, barcode sub-clusters having less than 20% of the maximum read count were discarded. Starting from the raw public reads, TCRdb applied fastp trimming at Q25, assembled clones with MiXCR and retained in-frame beta chains. Rows with a matching CDR3 protein are joined into one entry that keeps the most common DNA and genes. TCRdb's processing, not the authors', yielded these V and J calls. Across this sample there are over 300,000 distinct CDR3 sequences, with about 23% seen only once. The top ten clones comprise approximately 0.74% of the sample.

The chain employs TRBV19 and TRBJ2-7, with the D gene tentatively TRBD1 or TRBD2, based on 5 matching bases in each. The receptor was isolated from a human donor in good health. Some libraries in this study had Jurkat cell RNA spiked in. Sequencing was done on a sample of naive CD8+ T cells from blood, with Jurkat cell RNA spiked in. The cell subset or site label on this specimen signifies: FACS-sorted CD8+CD4-CCR7+CD45RA+ naive T cells. The nucleotide sequence reads TGTGCCAGTAGTGCAGGGAGTCCGTACGAGCAGTACTTC. Its translation reads: CASSAGSPYEQYF.